One sample yielded the 14 T cell receptor beta chains listed below, sequenced in a study of shared clonotypes between healthy human individuals. The method was immunoSEQ multiplex PCR; TCRdb's version includes in-frame clones alone and lacks a portion of them. The table lists roughly 2,300,000 clones, approximately 90% of them singletons. Sequenced sample: naive CD4+ T cells from PBMCs. Noted subset: CD45RA+ positively selected. The receptors here all came from a young man in good health. Some clones in this sample may be carry-over from other donors' samples.

The chain combines TRBV29-1 with TRBJ2-1; D is undetermined. Germline loops: CDR1 SQVTM, CDR2 ANQGSEA. With 6 bases removed from V and 0 bases from J, the gap between germline ends came to 12 bases. The CDR3 has 14 amino acids. The chain's CDR3 is CSVKRFSSYNEQFF. In DNA form, the CDR3 reads TGCAGCGTGAAACGGTTTAGCTCCTACAATGAGCAGTTCTTC.

The J gene is TRBJ1-5, the V gene TRBV19; 10 bases align to TRBD1. V shed 2 bases and J 6 bases; nucleotides not matched to a gene: 10. The CDR3 runs 17 residues. Per germline, CDR1 LNHDA and CDR2 SQIVND (reference sequence). The CDR3, as DNA: TGTGCCAGTAGTATACCAAGCTCCGGGACAGGGGTTCAGCCCCAGCATTTT. It is translated as CASSIPSSGTGVQPQHF.

This clone was counted a single time. This rearrangement joins TRBV18 to TRBJ1-5, with D tentatively TRBD1 (6 bases). The ends were cut back, 6 bases at V and 4 bases at J, with 16 bases in the middle. The CDR3 loop spans 15 amino acids. In germline, CDR1 is KGHSH, CDR2 LQKENI. The DNA of the CDR3 is TGTGCCAGCTCTCCCGGGGGCTTTCTTAATCAGCCCCAGCATTTT. Translated: CASSPGGFLNQPQHF.

As concerns this clone: The junction differs from germline at one of its ends, possibly a read error. V is TRBV27 and J is TRBJ2-5, with unresolved D. This CDR3 has 12 amino acids. Germline V lookup: CDR1 MNHEY, CDR2 SMNVEV (reference sequence). The CDR3 region has the DNA TGTGCCAGCAGTAGCCAGCAAGGGACCCAGTACTTC. Encoded protein: CASSSQQGTQYF.

The chain employs TRBV19 and TRBJ2-7, with TRBD2 as a possible D gene (6 bases). The CDR3 totals 13 residues. Per the germline V gene, CDR1 is LNHDA and CDR2 is SQIVND (reference sequence). The CDR3 loop reads CASGGMGAGEQYF. CDR3 nucleotide sequence: TGTGCGTCCGGAGGGATGGGTGCGGGCGAGCAGTACTTC.

The V and J genes are TRBV28 and TRBJ2-1, with D perhaps TRBD2 (6 bases). This CDR3 contains 16 residues. Germline V gene lookup returns CDR1 MDHEN and CDR2 SYDVKM. V was shortened by 6 bases and J by 5 bases, with 20 bases between the two germline ends. CDR3 loop: CASSPRGTLRNNEQFF. The CDR3 DNA sequence: TGTGCCAGCAGCCCCCGGGGGACTTTGAGAAACAATGAGCAGTTCTTC.

The V and J genes are TRBV7-6 and TRBJ2-2, with TRBD1 matching 9 bases. J was trimmed by 6 bases and V by 4 bases; bases with no gene match: 6. This CDR3 spans 15 amino acids. Per the germline V gene, CDR1 is SGHVS and CDR2 is FNYEAQ. As DNA, the CDR3 is TGTGCCAGCAGCTCTGGTACAGGGGGCCCCGGGGAGCTGTTTTTT. It specifies CASSSGTGGPGELFF.

The chain has TRBV7-6 and TRBJ2-7; the D is unclear. Looked up from germline, CDR1 is SGHVS and CDR2 is FNYEAQ. The V end lost 5 bases, the J end lost 2 bases, and 4 bases lay between the germline ends. The CDR3 extends over 11 amino acids. The CDR3 here is CASSLTYEQYF. The CDR3 DNA follows: TGTGCCAGCAGCCTGACCTACGAGCAGTACTTC.

The chain recombines TRBV6-5 with TRBJ1-2, with D perhaps matching TRBD1 (5 bases). CDR3 length: 15 amino acids. CDR1 and CDR2 (germline): MNHEY, SVGAGI. V shed 0 bases and J shed 7 bases, with 15 bases lying between them. CDR3 protein: CASSYSFRASAGYTF. In nucleotides, the CDR3 is TGTGCCAGCAGTTACTCATTCAGGGCGTCGGCTGGCTACACCTTC.

This clone was seen a single time. This chain connects TRBV5-1 to TRBJ2-2; TRBD2 matches at 8 bases. Per germline, CDR1 SGHRS and CDR2 YFSETQ. CDR3 length: 17 residues. Trimming took 4 bases from V and 5 from J; bases not matched to a gene: 13. The CDR3 sequence is CASSPLGASGLTGELFF. In DNA, the CDR3 is TGCGCCAGCAGCCCCTTAGGGGCTAGCGGGTTGACCGGGGAGCTGTTTTTT.

This clone has only one observation. This chain connects TRBV5-6 to TRBJ1-3; D gene unclear. V shed 0 bases and J shed 0 bases, with 10 bases lying between them. The germline gives CDR1 SGHDT, CDR2 YYEEEE. The CDR3 is 16 amino acids. The CDR3 sequence: CASSLAGRNSGNTIYF. CDR3 bases: TGTGCCAGCAGCTTGGCAGGCAGAAACTCTGGAAACACCATATATTTT.

The genes are TRBV27 and TRBJ2-2; maybe TRBD1 (5 bases). Germline V gene sequence: CDR1 MNHEY, CDR2 SMNVEV (reference sequence). The CDR3 runs to 16 residues. Trimming shortened V by 6 bases and J by 6 bases, and 20 bases separated the two germline ends. The CDR3 DNA follows: TGTGCCAGCAGGAGCCCTCGGTCCAGCAGGGCCGGGGAGCTGTTTTTT. This codes for CASRSPRSSRAGELFF.

This clone has just a few counts. The CDR3 DNA follows: TGTGCCAGCAGTTTACCACTAGCGGCCTACGAGCAGTACTTC. This encodes CASSLPLAAYEQYF. This chain joins TRBV28 and TRBJ2-7; TRBD2 aligns across 8 bases. After removal of 2 bases from V and 2 bases from J, the junction contained 2 bases not matched to a gene. Germline assignment: CDR1 MDHEN and CDR2 SYDVKM. The CDR3 length is 14 residues.

V gene TRBV5-5 combines with J gene TRBJ1-1; weak D call: TRBD1 (5 bases). The CDR3 is made up of 17 amino acids. Trimming removed 4 bases from V and 5 bases from J, with 24 bases in between. CDR1 is SGHKS and CDR2 is YYEKEE in the germline V gene (reference sequence). As DNA, the CDR3 is TGTGCCAGCAGCCCACACCGGGACTCGAAGTTACGGACTGAAGCTTTCTTT. It encodes CASSPHRDSKLRTEAFF.